The 3 T cell receptor beta chains presented below share a single source sample, sequenced in a study of blood T cell repertoires in COVID-19. Some clones are missing from TCRdb's copy, which holds only in-frame ones; the method was immunoSEQ multiplex PCR. The table has under 150,000 clones, roughly 79% seen once; the top ten hold 10% to 13%. The sequencing sample was made of peripheral blood. Receptors were obtained from a human donor in a cohort sampled during active COVID-19.

The chain couples TRBV19 to TRBJ2-7; D is possibly TRBD1 (6 bases). The V end was cut by 5 bases, the J end by 6 bases, with 11 bases between. Germline V gene lookup returns CDR1 LNHDA and CDR2 SQIVND (reference sequence). The CDR3 totals 12 residues. The CDR3 spells CASSVRGSEQYF. The DNA for the CDR3 is TGTGCCAGTAGTGTCAGGGGAAGCGAGCAGTACTTC.

The chain carries TRBV29-1 and TRBJ2-7; perhaps TRBD1 as D (6 bases). Per the germline V gene, CDR1 is SQVTM and CDR2 is ANQGSEA. The CDR3 has 14 amino acids. V dropped 2 bases and J dropped 3 bases, with 14 bases sitting between them. CDR3 protein: CSVETGTTIYEQYF. The CDR3 DNA reads as TGCAGCGTTGAAACCGGGACAACGATCTACGAGCAGTACTTC.

The chain combines TRBV5-1 with TRBJ2-3, with D maybe TRBD2 (5 bases). CDR1 and CDR2 (germline): SGHRS, YFSETQ. The CDR3 has 15 residues. The V gene lost 0 bases and the J gene lost 1 base, with 9 bases spanning the gap. The CDR3 sequence is CASSLVGVRTDTQYF. The CDR3, as DNA: TGCGCCAGCAGCTTGGTCGGGGTCCGCACAGATACGCAGTATTTT. Variable domain in full (rest from reference TRBV5-1 and TRBJ2-3): KAGVTQTPRYLIKTRGQQVTLSCSPISGHRSVSWYQQTPGQGLQFLFEYFSETQRNKGNFPGRFSGRQFSNSRSEMNVSTLELGDSALYLCASSLVGVRTDTQYFGPGTRLTVL.